This passage covers 20 T cell receptor beta chains from one sample sequenced in a study of blood T cell repertoires in COVID-19 (dated by TCRdb to about 2020). Library generation was performed with the immunoSEQ multiplex PCR assay. The immuneACCESS repertoire file appears here via TCRdb, limited to in-frame rearrangements. These files lack a portion of the clones; in checked studies, under half of the deficit traces to unresolved V genes, and the cause of the others is not known. In all, the sample holds hundreds of thousands of clones, and 86% of those were seen once. Together, the top ten hold approximately 3.3% of the sample. Sequencing used PBMCs or T cells enriched from blood (not recorded which). All receptors derive from a woman between 50 and 59 years old in a cohort exposed to, infected with or recovered from COVID-19 (not recorded which).

The chain carries TRBV10-2 and TRBJ2-2, with D maybe TRBD2 (6 bases). With 6 bases removed from V and 5 bases from J, the gap between germline ends came to 7 bases. Germline V lookup: CDR1 WSHSY, CDR2 SAAADI. The CDR3 is 12 amino acids. The CDR3 is CASRGGTGELFF. The CDR3 nucleotides read TGCGCCAGCAGGGGGGGTACCGGGGAGCTGTTTTTT.

The chain employs TRBV6-5 and TRBJ2-1; D is perhaps TRBD1 (6 bases). Germline V gene sequence: CDR1 MNHEY, CDR2 SVGAGI. This CDR3 comprises 15 residues. Trimming pared 5 bases from V and 2 bases from J, leaving 13 bases between. CDR3 region: CASSPNRVAYNEQFF. In nucleotides, the CDR3 is TGTGCCAGCAGTCCGAACAGGGTCGCCTACAATGAGCAGTTCTTC.

V gene TRBV28 combines with J gene TRBJ2-3, with 12 bases lining up with TRBD2. Germline V gene lookup returns CDR1 MDHEN and CDR2 SYDVKM. The V segment lost 5 bases and the J segment 2 bases; nucleotides outside the gene matches: 5. CDR3 length: 16 residues. CDR3 in amino acids: CASSPRTSGDTDTQYF. In DNA, the CDR3 is TGTGCCAGCAGTCCTCGGACTAGCGGGGACACAGATACGCAGTATTTT.

This chain joins TRBV20-1 and TRBJ1-1; D possibly corresponds to TRBD1 (5 bases). The CDR3 runs 13 residues. Germline-derived CDR1 and CDR2 are DFQATT and SNEGSKA (reference sequence). The V end lost 3 bases, the J end lost 1 base, and 9 bases lay between the germline ends. The DNA for the CDR3 is TGCAGTGCTAGTAGGCAGGGGAACACTGAAGCTTTCTTT. This translates into CSASRQGNTEAFF.

The rearrangement uses TRBV6-1 and TRBJ1-2, with TRBD1 identical over 9 bases. Germline V lookup: CDR1 MNHNS, CDR2 SASEGT. V was clipped by 1 base and J by 5 bases; unmatched bases: 5. This CDR3 is 15 amino acids long. This CDR3 reads CASSEVGTGKYGYTF. CDR3 DNA sequence: TGTGCCAGCAGTGAAGTCGGGACAGGGAAATATGGCTACACCTTC.

V gene TRBV10-2 combines with J gene TRBJ2-1; D is perhaps TRBD2 (6 bases). CDR3 size: 13 residues. The germline CDR1 and CDR2 sequences are WSHSY and SAAADI. The ends were cut back, 5 bases at V and 9 bases at J, with 14 bases in the middle. In DNA, the CDR3 is TGCGCCAGCAGTTTGGAGGACTATCTTGAGCAGTTCTTC. Its translation: CASSLEDYLEQFF.

A few counts support this clone. The rearrangement joins TRBV7-8 to TRBJ1-5; D is undetermined. The germline V gene has CDR1 SGHVS and CDR2 FQNEAQ. V gave up 1 base and J gave up 4 bases, with 8 bases separating them. This CDR3 is 14 amino acids long. In nucleotides, the CDR3 is TGTGCCAGCAGCTTAGGCGCGGGAAATCAGCCCCAGCATTTT. Translating gives CASSLGAGNQPQHF. The full variable domain, completed using reference TRBV7-8 and TRBJ1-5, is GAGVSQSPRYKVAKRGQDVALRCDPISGHVSLFWYQQALGQGPEFLTYFQNEAQLDKSGLPSDRFFAERPEGSVSTLKIQRTQQEDSAVYLCASSLGAGNQPQHFGDGTRLSIL.

The chain couples TRBV7-2 to TRBJ2-7; D gene ambiguous. The germline V gene has CDR1 SGHTA and CDR2 FQGNSA. The V gene lost 1 base and the J gene lost 6 bases, with 7 bases spanning the gap. The CDR3 runs to 12 residues. The CDR3 DNA reads TGTGCCAGCAGCTTAGACTTTACCGAGCAGTACTTC. Translation: CASSLDFTEQYF.

The chain uses TRBV6-5 and TRBJ2-7; TRBD1 matches 7 bases. Looked up from germline, CDR1 is MNHEY and CDR2 is SVGAGI. There are 13 residues in the CDR3. V was clipped by 2 bases and J by 3 bases; unmatched bases: 1. The DNA of the CDR3 is TGTGCCAGCAGTTACAACAGGGGCTACGAGCAGTACTTC. It specifies CASSYNRGYEQYF.

This sequence joins TRBV21-1 and TRBJ1-6; TRBD1 was called by the table and not checked on the DNA. TRBV21-1 is an annotated pseudogene. The CDR3 sequence is 22 residues long. CDR3 residues: CASSKGTTPLLDRVKDNSPLHF. Written as DNA, the CDR3 is TGTGCCAGCAGCAAAGGGACCACCCCACTGCTAGACAGGGTCAAAGATAATTCACCCCTCCACTTT.

The chain carries TRBV11-1 and TRBJ1-2, with TRBD1 as a possible D gene (5 bases). Trimming pared 5 bases from V and 7 bases from J, leaving 17 bases between. Germline loops: CDR1 SGHAT, CDR2 FQDESV (reference sequence). The CDR3 runs to 14 residues. This chain's CDR3 is CASSNNPGSVGYTF. The CDR3, as DNA: TGTGCCAGCAGCAACAACCCAGGGTCCGTTGGCTACACCTTC. Using reference TRBV11-1 and TRBJ1-2 for the parts outside the CDR3, the full variable domain is EAEVAQSPRYKITEKSQAVAFWCDPISGHATLYWYRQILGQGPELLVQFQDESVVDDSQLPKDRFSAERLKGVDSTLKIQPAELGDSAMYLCASSNNPGSVGYTFGSGTRLTVV.

The chain carries TRBV7-3 and TRBJ1-5; TRBD1 is a possible D gene (6 bases). V shed 5 bases and J shed 1 base, with 24 bases lying between them. This CDR3 spans 19 amino acids. Germline lookup yields CDR1 SGHTA and CDR2 FQGTGA. This CDR3 reads CASSLRRTDRDSSNQPQHF. For the CDR3, the DNA is TGTGCCAGCAGCCTGCGCCGGACAGATCGAGACTCAAGCAATCAGCCCCAGCATTTT.

The rearrangement links TRBV11-2 to TRBJ2-1; TRBD2 matches at 8 bases. The CDR3 contains 17 residues. The germline gives CDR1 SGHAT, CDR2 FQNNGV. V lost 1 base and J lost 2; bases outside the gene matches: 7. CDR3 sequence: CASSLGAAGETYNEQFF. The CDR3 DNA reads TGTGCCAGCAGCTTAGGTGCAGCGGGGGAAACCTACAATGAGCAGTTCTTC.

J is TRBJ1-2 and V is TRBV6-2 or TRBV6-3; 7 nucleotides align to TRBD1. The germline CDR1 and CDR2 sequences are MNHEY and SVGEGT. This CDR3 has 12 residues. With 6 bases clipped from V and 12 bases from J, the junction kept 10 bases outside the gene matches. This chain's CDR3 is CASSQGQMGNTF. CDR3 DNA sequence: TGTGCCAGCAGCCAGGGACAGATGGGGAACACCTTC.

The count of this clone is one. V and J are TRBV5-1 and TRBJ2-7; D is perhaps TRBD1 (6 bases). There are 14 residues in the CDR3. V was clipped by 0 bases and J by 3 bases, with 10 bases between them. Looked up from germline, CDR1 is SGHRS and CDR2 is YFSETQ. The CDR3 sequence: CASSLGTANYEQYF. DNA of the CDR3: TGCGCCAGCAGCTTGGGGACAGCAAACTACGAGCAGTACTTC.

This clone showed up just a few times. The chain couples TRBV15 to TRBJ2-2; TRBD2 aligns across 10 bases. V trimming: 3 bases; J trimming: 1 base; junction bases outside the gene matches: 2. The CDR3 length is 16 residues. Germline CDR1 LNHNV, CDR2 YYDKDF (reference sequence). The CDR3 loop is CATSSRLAGNTGELFF. The CDR3 DNA is TGTGCCACCAGCAGTAGACTAGCGGGGAACACCGGGGAGCTGTTTTTT.

The V gene is TRBV19, the J gene TRBJ1-5; TRBD1 aligns across 10 bases. The germline gives CDR1 LNHDA, CDR2 SQIVND (reference sequence). The CDR3 is 18 residues long. Trimming cost V 5 bases and J 2 bases; bases outside gene matches: 12. CDR3 nucleotide sequence: TGTGCCAGTAGTCCCTCCTTGGGACAGGGGTTGGGCAATCAGCCCCAGCATTTT. This translates into CASSPSLGQGLGNQPQHF.

V usage is TRBV4-2 and J usage is TRBJ2-2; TRBD1 matches 8 bases. Germline loops: CDR1 LGHNA, CDR2 YNFKEQ. This CDR3 has 18 amino acids. J gave up 5 bases and V 4 bases, and 15 bases lay outside the gene matches. The CDR3 DNA follows: TGTGCCAGCAGCCGCAAGGCCAGGGGGCTACTGCCAACCGGGGAGCTGTTTTTT. Encoded protein: CASSRKARGLLPTGELFF.

The rearrangement uses TRBV12-3 or TRBV12-4 and TRBJ1-4; TRBD1 agrees at 11 bases. This CDR3 is 13 amino acids long. The ends lost 4 bases at V and 8 bases at J; junction bases unmatched: 0. This chain's CDR3 is CASSWTGGEKLFF. The CDR3 DNA is TGTGCCAGCAGTTGGACAGGGGGCGAAAAACTGTTTTTT.

This rearrangement joins TRBV9 to TRBJ2-3, with 9 bases lining up with TRBD2. Germline trimming cut 3 bases from V and 4 bases from J; bases unmatched to any gene: 12. The germline V gene encodes CDR1 SGDLS and CDR2 YYNGEE. The CDR3 contains 17 residues. The CDR3 here is CASSASGSASGADTQYF. CDR3 in DNA: TGTGCCAGCAGCGCATCAGGGTCGGCTAGCGGGGCAGATACGCAGTATTTT.